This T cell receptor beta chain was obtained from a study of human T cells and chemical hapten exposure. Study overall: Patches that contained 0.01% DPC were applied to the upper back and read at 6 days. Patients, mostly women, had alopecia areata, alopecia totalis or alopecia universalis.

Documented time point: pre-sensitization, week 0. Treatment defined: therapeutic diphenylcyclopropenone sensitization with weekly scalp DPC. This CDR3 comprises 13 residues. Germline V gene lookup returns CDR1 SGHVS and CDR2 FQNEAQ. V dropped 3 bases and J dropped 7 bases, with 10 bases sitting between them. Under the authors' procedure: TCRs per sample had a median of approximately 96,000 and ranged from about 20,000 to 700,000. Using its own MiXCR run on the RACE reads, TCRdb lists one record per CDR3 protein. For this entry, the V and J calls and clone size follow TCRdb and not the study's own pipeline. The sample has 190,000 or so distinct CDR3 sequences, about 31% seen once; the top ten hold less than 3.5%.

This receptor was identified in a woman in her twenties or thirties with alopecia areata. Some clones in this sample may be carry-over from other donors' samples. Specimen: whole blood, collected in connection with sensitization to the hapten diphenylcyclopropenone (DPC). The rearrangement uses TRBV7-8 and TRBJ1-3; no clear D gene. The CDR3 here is CASSLGGINTIYF. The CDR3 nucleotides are TGTGCCAGCAGCTTGGGCGGGATCAACACCATATATTTT.